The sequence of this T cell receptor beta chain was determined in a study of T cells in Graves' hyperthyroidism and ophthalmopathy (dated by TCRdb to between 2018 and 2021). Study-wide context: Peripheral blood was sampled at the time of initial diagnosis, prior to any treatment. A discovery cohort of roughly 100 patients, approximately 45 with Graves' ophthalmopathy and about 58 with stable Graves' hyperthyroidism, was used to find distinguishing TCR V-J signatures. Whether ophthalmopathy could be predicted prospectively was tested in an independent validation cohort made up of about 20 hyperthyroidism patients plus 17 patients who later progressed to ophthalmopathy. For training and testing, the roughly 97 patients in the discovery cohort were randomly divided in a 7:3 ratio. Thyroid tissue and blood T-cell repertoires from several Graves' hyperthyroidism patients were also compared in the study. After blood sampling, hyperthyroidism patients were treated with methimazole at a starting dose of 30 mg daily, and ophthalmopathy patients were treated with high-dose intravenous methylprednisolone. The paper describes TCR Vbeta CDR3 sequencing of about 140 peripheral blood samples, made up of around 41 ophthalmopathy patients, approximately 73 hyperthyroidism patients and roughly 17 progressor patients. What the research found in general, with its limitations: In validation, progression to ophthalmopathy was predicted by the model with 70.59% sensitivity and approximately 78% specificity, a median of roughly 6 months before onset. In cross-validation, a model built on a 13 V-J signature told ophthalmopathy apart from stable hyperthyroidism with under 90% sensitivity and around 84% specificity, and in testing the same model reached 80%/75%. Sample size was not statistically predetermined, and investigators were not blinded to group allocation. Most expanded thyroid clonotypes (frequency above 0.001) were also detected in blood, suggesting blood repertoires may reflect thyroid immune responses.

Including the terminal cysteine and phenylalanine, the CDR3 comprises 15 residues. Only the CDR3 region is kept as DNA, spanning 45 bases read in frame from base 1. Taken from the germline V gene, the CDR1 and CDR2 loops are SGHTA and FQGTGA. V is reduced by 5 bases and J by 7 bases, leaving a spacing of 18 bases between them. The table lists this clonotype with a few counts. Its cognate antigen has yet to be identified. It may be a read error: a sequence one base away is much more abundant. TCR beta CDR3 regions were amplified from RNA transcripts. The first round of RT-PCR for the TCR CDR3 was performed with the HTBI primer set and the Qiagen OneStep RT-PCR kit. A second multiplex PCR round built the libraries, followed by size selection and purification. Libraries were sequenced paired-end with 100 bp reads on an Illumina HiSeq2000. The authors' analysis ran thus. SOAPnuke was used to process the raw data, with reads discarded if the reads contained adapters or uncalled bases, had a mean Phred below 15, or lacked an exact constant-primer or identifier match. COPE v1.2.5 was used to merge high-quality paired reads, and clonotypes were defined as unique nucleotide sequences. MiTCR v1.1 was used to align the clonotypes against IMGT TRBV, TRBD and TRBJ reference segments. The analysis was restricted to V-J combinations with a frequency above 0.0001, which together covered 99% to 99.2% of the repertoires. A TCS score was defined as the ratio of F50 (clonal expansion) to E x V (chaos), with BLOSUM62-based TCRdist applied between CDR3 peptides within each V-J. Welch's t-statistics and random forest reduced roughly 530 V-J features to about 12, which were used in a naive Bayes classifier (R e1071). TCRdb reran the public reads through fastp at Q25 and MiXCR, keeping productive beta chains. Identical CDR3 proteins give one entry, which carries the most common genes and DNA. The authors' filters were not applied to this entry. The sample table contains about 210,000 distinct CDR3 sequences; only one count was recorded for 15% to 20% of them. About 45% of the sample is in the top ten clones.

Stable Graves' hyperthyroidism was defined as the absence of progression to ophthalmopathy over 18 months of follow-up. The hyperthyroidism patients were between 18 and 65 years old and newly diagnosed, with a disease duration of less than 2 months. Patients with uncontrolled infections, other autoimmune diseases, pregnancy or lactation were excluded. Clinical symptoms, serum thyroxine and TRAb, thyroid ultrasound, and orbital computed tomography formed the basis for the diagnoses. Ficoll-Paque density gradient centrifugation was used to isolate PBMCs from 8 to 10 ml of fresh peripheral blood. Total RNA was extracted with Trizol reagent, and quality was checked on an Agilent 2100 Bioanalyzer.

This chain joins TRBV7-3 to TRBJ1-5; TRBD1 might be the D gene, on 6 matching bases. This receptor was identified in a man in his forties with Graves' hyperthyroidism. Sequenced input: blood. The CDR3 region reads CASSPTGSGDQPQHF. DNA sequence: TGTGCCAGCAGCCCCACAGGGAGTGGGGACCAGCCCCAGCATTTT.